Reported below is one T cell receptor beta chain. The target antigen is unknown. The data were obtained in a study of cytomegalovirus exposure and HLA in healthy donors. Overall study results and limits: Rare TCR sequences dominated, though some public TCRs recurred in many donors. Researchers catalogued some 160 TCR beta chains as cytomegalovirus-associated.

The assay was immunoSEQ multiplex PCR, and TCRdb's table has in-frame clones only and misses some. The table has 200,000 or so clones, approximately 88% seen once. Germline V CDR1 and CDR2: PRHDT, FYEKMQ (reference sequence). This CDR3 comprises 19 residues. V lost 0 bases to trimming and J lost 8 bases, with 25 bases between them. The chain recombines TRBV13 with TRBJ1-4; D possibly corresponds to TRBD1 (5 bases). The source is a man aged 18 to 29 in good health and CMV-seropositive. The sequenced sample consisted of PBMCs. The DNA of the CDR3 is TGTGCCAGCAGCTTAGGGGGCTTCTTTAGACAACCAAAGGGGGAAAAACTGTTTTTT. Its translation is CASSLGGFFRQPKGEKLFF. Full variable domain (rest looked up from reference TRBV13 and TRBJ1-4): AAGVIQSPRHLIKEKRETATLKCYPIPRHDTVYWYQQGPGQDPQFLISFYEKMQSDKGSIPDRFSAQQFSDYHSELNMSSLELGDSALYFCASSLGGFFRQPKGEKLFFGSGTQLSVL.